The rows below give T cell receptor beta chains drawn from one sample of a study of blood T cell repertoires in COVID-19. Sequencing used immunoSEQ multiplex PCR; TCRdb keeps in-frame clones, though not all of them. The sample has some 130,000 clones, around 80% seen once. The sample comprised PBMCs or T cells enriched from blood (not recorded which). These receptors were collected from a woman aged 45-60 years who had recovered from COVID-19. CDR3s include the opening cysteine and the closing phenylalanine or tryptophan. Fields, in order: V gene, J gene, D gene, clone size, CDR3 DNA, CDR3 protein. A D gene is named only where the DNA matches it firmly. Clone sizes are given selectively: once, few, many, or a class where the clone is expanded.

V gene: TRBV29-1; J gene: TRBJ1-1; D gene: -; clone size: -; CDR3 DNA: TGCAGCGTTGGACATAACACTGAAGCTTTCTTT; CDR3 protein: CSVGHNTEAFF
V gene: TRBV19; J gene: TRBJ1-4; D gene: -; clone size: -; CDR3 DNA: TGTGCCAGTGGCGAGACCCGGGGGGAAAAACTGTTTTTT; CDR3 protein: CASGETRGEKLFF
V gene: TRBV5-1; J gene: TRBJ1-6; D gene: -; clone size: few; CDR3 DNA: TGCGCCAGCAGCCCCGGGGCGCGGGAAAATTCACCCCTCCACTTT; CDR3 protein: CASSPGARENSPLHF
V gene: TRBV14; J gene: TRBJ2-5; D gene: TRBD1; clone size: -; CDR3 DNA: TGTGCCAGCAGCGAAAGATCCGGGACAGGGGAAGAGACCCAGTACTTC; CDR3 protein: CASSERSGTGEETQYF
V gene: TRBV14; J gene: TRBJ2-1; D gene: -; clone size: once; CDR3 DNA: TGTGCCAGCAGCCGAGGGGGATCACCCAATGAGCAGTTCTTC; CDR3 protein: CASSRGGSPNEQFF
V gene: TRBV11-2; J gene: TRBJ1-4; D gene: -; clone size: medium-sized; CDR3 DNA: TGTGCCAGCAGCTTACATAGTCGGGGGACCCATAATGAAAAACTGTTTTTT; CDR3 protein: CASSLHSRGTHNEKLFF
V gene: TRBV9; J gene: TRBJ2-3; D gene: TRBD2; clone size: -; CDR3 DNA: TGTGCCAGCAGCGTAAGCGGGGGTTTTTTAGATACGCAGTATTTT; CDR3 protein: CASSVSGGFLDTQYF
V gene: TRBV19; J gene: TRBJ2-3; D gene: -; clone size: -; CDR3 DNA: TGTGCCACCTGGCCGGGTCCGGGTGCAAATACGCAGTATTTT; CDR3 protein: CATWPGPGANTQYF
V gene: TRBV7-2; J gene: TRBJ2-3; D gene: -; clone size: -; CDR3 DNA: TGTGCCAGCGGAAGGGGGGGGTTTAGCACAGATACGCAGTATTTT; CDR3 protein: CASGRGGFSTDTQYF
V gene: TRBV27; J gene: TRBJ1-6; D gene: -; clone size: few; CDR3 DNA: TGTGCCAGCAGCCCTACCTCAAGGAGCTCCTATAATTCACCCCTCCACTTT; CDR3 protein: CASSPTSRSSYNSPLHF
V gene: TRBV6-4; J gene: TRBJ2-6; D gene: TRBD1; clone size: medium-sized; CDR3 DNA: TGTGCCAGCAGTCACTGGGACAGCTTTTACTCTGGGGCCAACGTCCTGACTTTC; CDR3 protein: CASSHWDSFYSGANVLTF
V gene: TRBV13; J gene: TRBJ1-1; D gene: -; clone size: -; CDR3 DNA: TGTGCCAGCAGCTTCAGGGGTTTCGGAACTGAAGCTTTCTTT; CDR3 protein: CASSFRGFGTEAFF
V gene: TRBV24-1; J gene: TRBJ1-1; D gene: -; clone size: -; CDR3 DNA: TGTGCCACCAGTGATTTGAACAGGCGTACTTTCTTT; CDR3 protein: CATSDLNRRTFF
V gene: TRBV5-1; J gene: TRBJ1-6; D gene: -; clone size: -; CDR3 DNA: TGCGCCAGCAGCTTGATCGGAGACTCACCCCTCCACTTT; CDR3 protein: CASSLIGDSPLHF
V gene: TRBV12-5; J gene: TRBJ2-5; D gene: -; clone size: -; CDR3 DNA: TGTGCTAGTGGTTTAGGCGGTCTAGAGACCCAGTACTTC; CDR3 protein: CASGLGGLETQYF
V gene: TRBV10-3; J gene: TRBJ1-1; D gene: TRBD1; clone size: few; CDR3 DNA: TGTGCCATCAGTGTAAGGGGGCAGGGTGAAGCTTTCTTT; CDR3 protein: CAISVRGQGEAFF
V gene: TRBV11-2; J gene: TRBJ2-3; D gene: -; clone size: -; CDR3 DNA: TGTGCCAGCAGCCCGGTAGATACGCAGTATTTT; CDR3 protein: CASSPVDTQYF
V gene: TRBV6-1; J gene: TRBJ2-1; D gene: -; clone size: many; CDR3 DNA: TGTGCCAGCAGTGAAGCGCGCCCAGGTGAGCAGTTCTTC; CDR3 protein: CASSEARPGEQFF
V gene: TRBV27; J gene: TRBJ1-6; D gene: -; clone size: -; CDR3 DNA: TGTGCCAGCAGCACAGACAGGTTCCTATCACCCCTCCACTTT; CDR3 protein: CASSTDRFLSPLHF
V gene: TRBV10-3; J gene: TRBJ2-1; D gene: TRBD1; clone size: -; CDR3 DNA: TGTGCCATCAGTGAGGCTGGGACAGTAGCCGATGAGCAGTTCTTC; CDR3 protein: CAISEAGTVADEQFF
V gene: TRBV28; J gene: TRBJ2-3; D gene: TRBD2; clone size: -; CDR3 DNA: TGTGCCAGCCATTTTGGGAGGGGAGATACGCAGTATTTT; CDR3 protein: CASHFGRGDTQYF
V gene: TRBV3-1/TRBV3-2; J gene: TRBJ2-2; D gene: -; clone size: -; CDR3 DNA: TGTGCCAGCAGCCCGATGGCCCCGAACACCGGGGAGCTGTTTTTT; CDR3 protein: CASSPMAPNTGELFF
V gene: TRBV28; J gene: TRBJ1-5; D gene: TRBD1; clone size: -; CDR3 DNA: TGTGCCAGCACCCGGGACAGGATCAATCAGCCCCAGCATTTT; CDR3 protein: CASTRDRINQPQHF
V gene: TRBV19; J gene: TRBJ1-4; D gene: TRBD1; clone size: few; CDR3 DNA: TGTGCCAGTAGTATCCGGGACAGGGGGCGAGCAACTAATGAAAAACTGTTTTTT; CDR3 protein: CASSIRDRGRATNEKLFF
V gene: TRBV12-5; J gene: TRBJ1-5; D gene: -; clone size: -; CDR3 DNA: TGTGCTAGTGGTTTGGGAGCTGGCGGGCCCCAGCATTTT; CDR3 protein: CASGLGAGGPQHF
V gene: TRBV6-4; J gene: TRBJ1-2; D gene: -; clone size: -; CDR3 DNA: TGTGCCAGCAGTCCCCCGGGGGGGGCGCGGTCTGGAGGCTACACCTTC; CDR3 protein: CASSPPGGARSGGYTF
V gene: TRBV7-9; J gene: TRBJ1-2; D gene: TRBD1; clone size: -; CDR3 DNA: TGTGCCAGCAGCTTCGGGGACAGGGCGGACTATGGCTACACCTTC; CDR3 protein: CASSFGDRADYGYTF
V gene: TRBV2; J gene: TRBJ1-5; D gene: TRBD1; clone size: -; CDR3 DNA: TGTGCCAGCACCGGACAGGGGTCGTATCAGCCCCAGCATTTT; CDR3 protein: CASTGQGSYQPQHF
V gene: TRBV4-2; J gene: TRBJ2-5; D gene: TRBD1; clone size: -; CDR3 DNA: TGTGCCAGCAGCCAAAATAGGGGGACAGGGGAGGAGACCCAGTACTTC; CDR3 protein: CASSQNRGTGEETQYF
V gene: TRBV19; J gene: TRBJ1-2; D gene: TRBD1; clone size: -; CDR3 DNA: TGTGCCAGTAGTCCGGGCCCGGACAGGAATAACTATGGCTACACCTTC; CDR3 protein: CASSPGPDRNNYGYTF
V gene: TRBV10-3; J gene: TRBJ1-3; D gene: TRBD1; clone size: -; CDR3 DNA: TGTGCCATCAGTGGGACAGGGATGGGGGGAAACACCATATATTTT; CDR3 protein: CAISGTGMGGNTIYF
V gene: TRBV6-5; J gene: TRBJ2-7; D gene: TRBD1; clone size: -; CDR3 DNA: TGTGCCAGCAGTTTACAGGGGGTCTCCTACGAGCAGTACTTC; CDR3 protein: CASSLQGVSYEQYF
V gene: TRBV3-1/TRBV3-2; J gene: TRBJ1-6; D gene: TRBD1; clone size: -; CDR3 DNA: TGTGCCAGCAGCCCGACAGGGGTTCGAGTCGGGAATTCACCCCTCCACTTT; CDR3 protein: CASSPTGVRVGNSPLHF
V gene: TRBV2; J gene: TRBJ2-1; D gene: TRBD2; clone size: -; CDR3 DNA: TGTGCCAGCGCGGGGGGGCCTTTTAATGAGCAGTTCTTC; CDR3 protein: CASAGGPFNEQFF
V gene: TRBV28; J gene: TRBJ1-1; D gene: TRBD1; clone size: -; CDR3 DNA: TGTGCCAGCAGTTCATTCCCGACAGGGCTCACTGAAGCTTTCTTT; CDR3 protein: CASSSFPTGLTEAFF
V gene: TRBV7-9; J gene: TRBJ1-6; D gene: -; clone size: -; CDR3 DNA: TGTGCCAGCAGAGAACAGGGTTCACCCCTCCACTTT; CDR3 protein: CASREQGSPLHF
V gene: TRBV6-1; J gene: TRBJ2-3; D gene: TRBD2; clone size: -; CDR3 DNA: TGTGCCAGCAGTGAAGGCCCGCGGGGGGGGCGCACAGATACGCAGTATTTT; CDR3 protein: CASSEGPRGGRTDTQYF